Each of the 12 T cell receptor beta chains below was sequenced from the same sample in a study of blood T cell repertoires in COVID-19 (dated by TCRdb to the early 2020s). Receptor amplification or capture employed the immunoSEQ multiplex PCR assay. In its TCRdb copy, this immuneACCESS table keeps in-frame sequences only and misses some clones. Where compared with another copy, unresolved V genes explain less than half of these, and the others have no known cause. The sample table contains approximately 210,000 clones; only one count was recorded for 82% of them. The ten largest make up 3.6% of the sample. The sequenced material came from peripheral blood. The origin of the receptors is a woman over 75 with acute or convalescent COVID-19.

In its sample, this clone was seen once. The chain employs TRBV9 and TRBJ2-3; D perhaps matches TRBD2 (6 bases). Trimming took 8 bases from V and 4 from J, leaving 17 bases between them. This CDR3 is 14 amino acids long. Germline loops: CDR1 SGDLS, CDR2 YYNGEE. The CDR3 reads CARKTGLAPDTQYF. The CDR3 bases are TGTGCCAGAAAGACGGGACTCGCCCCAGATACGCAGTATTTT.

This chain connects TRBV27 to TRBJ1-6; weak D call: TRBD1 (6 bases). In germline, CDR1 is MNHEY, CDR2 SMNVEV (reference sequence). CDR3 length: 16 residues. With 6 bases removed from V and 6 bases from J, the gap between germline ends came to 18 bases. The CDR3 here is CASSPSRGRPNSPLHF. DNA for the CDR3: TGTGCCAGCAGCCCTTCCAGGGGCAGGCCTAATTCACCCCTCCACTTT.

The rearrangement uses TRBV11-3 and TRBJ1-1; D is unclear. Trimming shortened V by 2 bases and J by 1 base, and 8 bases separated the two germline ends. Per the germline V gene, CDR1 is SGHNT and CDR2 is YENEEA. This CDR3 comprises 14 residues. CDR3 sequence: CASSLSRQNTEAFF. The CDR3 DNA is TGTGCCAGCAGCTTAAGCAGACAGAACACTGAAGCTTTCTTT.

J is TRBJ2-3 and V is TRBV5-1, with D perhaps TRBD2 (6 bases). Trimming left V 4 bases short and J 2 bases short, with 11 bases between. The CDR3 loop spans 14 amino acids. Germline V gene lookup returns CDR1 SGHRS and CDR2 YFSETQ. The CDR3 nucleotides are TGCGCCAGCAGCCGGGACTTCGTCACAGATACGCAGTATTTT. Translated, it gives CASSRDFVTDTQYF.

In its sample, this clone was seen once. The chain joins TRBV12-5 to TRBJ2-1, with a tentative D call TRBD1 (6 bases). This CDR3 comprises 15 residues. Trimming took 7 bases from V and 1 from J, leaving 14 bases between them. The germline CDR1 and CDR2 sequences are LGHNT and FRNRAP. The CDR3 coding sequence is TGTGCTAGTGATAAGACAGGAGGATCCTACAATGAGCAGTTCTTC. Protein: CASDKTGGSYNEQFF.

This chain links TRBV21-1 with TRBJ1-6; TRBD1, the table's D call, was not compared with the DNA. TRBV21-1 is shown as a pseudogene. The CDR3 covers 12 residues. The CDR3 region is CASSNGQGGLHF. The CDR3 region has the DNA TGTGCCAGCAGCAACGGGCAGGGCGGACTCCACTTT.

As to this clone: Other nucleotide sequences in the sample specify the same CDR3. V is TRBV19 and J is TRBJ1-1; maybe TRBD1 (5 bases). Trimming took 3 bases from V and 2 from J, leaving 10 bases between them. Germline-derived CDR1 and CDR2 are LNHDA and SQIVND (reference sequence). The CDR3 runs 14 residues. CDR3 sequence: CASSIQGYNTEAFF. The CDR3 region has the DNA TGTGCCAGTAGTATCCAGGGATATAACACTGAAGCTTTCTTT.

This clone was recorded only once. The chain carries TRBV7-9 and TRBJ1-1, with 9 bases identical to TRBD1. The trim removed 1 base at V and 8 bases at J, leaving 5 bases unmatched. The CDR3 is 14 residues long. Per the germline V gene, CDR1 is SEHNR and CDR2 is FQNEAQ (reference sequence). The CDR3 DNA sequence: TGTGCCAGCAGCTTAGGGGCTACAGGGGGCGAAGCTTTCTTT. This sequence encodes CASSLGATGGEAFF. The full variable domain, rest sourced from reference TRBV7-9 and TRBJ1-1, is DTGVSQNPRHKITKRGQNVTFRCDPISEHNRLYWYRQTLGQGPEFLTYFQNEAQLEKSRLLSDRFSAERPKGSFSTLEIQRTEQGDSAMYLCASSLGATGGEAFFGQGTRLTVV.

The V and J genes are TRBV5-1 and TRBJ2-2; a weak D match, TRBD2 (5 bases). Germline V gene lookup returns CDR1 SGHRS and CDR2 YFSETQ. Trimming stripped 2 bases from V and 0 bases from J, with 11 bases between. This CDR3 is 16 amino acids long. This chain's CDR3 is CASSFIQRSNTGELFF. The CDR3 DNA reads TGCGCCAGCAGCTTTATCCAGCGGTCGAACACCGGGGAGCTGTTTTTT.

The chain couples TRBV20-1 to TRBJ1-5; no reliable D call. This CDR3 has 13 residues. V gave up 3 bases and J gave up 4 bases, with 10 bases separating them. CDR1 is DFQATT and CDR2 is SNEGSKA in the germline V gene (reference sequence). Here the CDR3 DNA reads TGCAGTGCTAGTAGAGGAAGAAATCAGCCCCAGCATTTT. Translation: CSASRGRNQPQHF.

The rearrangement joins TRBV9 to TRBJ1-5; 7 positions agree with TRBD1. The CDR3 runs 16 residues. V was clipped by 3 bases and J by 4 bases; unmatched bases: 10. Germline lookup yields CDR1 SGDLS and CDR2 YYNGEE. DNA for the CDR3: TGTGCCAGCAGCGGACCCCCGGGACAGCCAAATCAGCCCCAGCATTTT. The encoded protein is CASSGPPGQPNQPQHF.

This clone occurred once. The chain carries TRBV12-3 or TRBV12-4 and TRBJ2-5; perhaps TRBD2 as D (5 bases). This CDR3 has 12 residues. With 5 bases removed from V and 6 bases from J, the gap between germline ends came to 10 bases. This chain's CDR3 is CASSPNGKTQYF. In nucleotides, the CDR3 is TGTGCCAGCAGTCCGAACGGGAAGACCCAGTACTTC.